These T cell receptor beta chains were read from a single sample in a study of cytomegalovirus exposure and HLA in healthy donors. TCRdb's table, derived via immunoSEQ multiplex PCR, lists solely in-frame clones and lacks some. The sample has roughly 200,000 clones, around 81% seen once. Sequencing used PBMCs. These receptor sequences come from a man aged 35-49 years in good health and CMV-seronegative. Both conserved end residues are part of each CDR3. A D gene is named only where the DNA matches it firmly. Size tells how often a clone was seen (once, few, many) or the class of an expanded clone, and some rows leave it out.

d_call	v_call	clone_size	j_call	cdr3_aa	cdr3_nt
TRBD1	TRBV6-1	few	TRBJ1-1	CASSSGQGLAEAFF	TGTGCCAGCAGTTCAGGACAGGGTCTTGCTGAAGCTTTCTTT
TRBD1	TRBV10-3	.	TRBJ1-1	CATYTQGVHTEAFF	TGTGCCACTTATACACAGGGGGTTCACACTGAAGCTTTCTTT
.	TRBV5-6	.	TRBJ1-3	CASSTLREAGNTIYF	TGTGCCAGCAGCACACTCAGGGAAGCTGGAAACACCATATATTTT
.	TRBV9	.	TRBJ1-3	CASSPAGDTIYF	TGTGCCAGCAGCCCAGCAGGGGACACCATATATTTT
TRBD1	TRBV7-2	.	TRBJ1-1	CASSLLGTGGAEAFF	TGTGCCAGCAGCTTATTAGGGACAGGGGGCGCTGAAGCTTTCTTT
.	TRBV11-2	.	TRBJ2-1	CASSLGQGGMDEQFF	TGTGCCAGCAGCTTAGGGCAGGGGGGAATGGATGAGCAGTTCTTC
.	TRBV9	few	TRBJ1-2	CASSVFQGYGYTF	TGTGCCAGCAGCGTATTTCAGGGGTATGGCTACACCTTC
.	TRBV6-1	.	TRBJ2-5	CASSDQVPETQYF	TGTGCCAGCAGTGACCAGGTCCCTGAGACCCAGTACTTC
TRBD1	TRBV7-9	.	TRBJ2-1	CASSTPGQNNEQFF	TGTGCCAGCAGCACGCCGGGACAGAACAATGAGCAGTTCTTC
.	TRBV7-9	.	TRBJ1-2	CSSSSPFRDYGYTF	TGTTCCAGCAGCTCACCTTTCAGGGACTATGGCTACACCTTC
TRBD2	TRBV11-2	.	TRBJ2-7	CASSLGLAGGYEQYF	TGTGCCAGCAGCCTGGGACTAGCGGGGGGTTACGAGCAGTACTTC
TRBD1	TRBV7-2	.	TRBJ1-2	CASSLAGTGFGRSYGYTF	TGTGCCAGCAGCTTAGCTGGGACAGGGTTTGGTCGGAGCTATGGCTACACCTTC
.	TRBV4-3	.	TRBJ1-5	CASSQDWGGQPQHF	TGCGCCAGCAGCCAAGACTGGGGGGGACAGCCCCAGCATTTT
.	TRBV7-2	.	TRBJ1-1	CASSSRGFRNTEAFF	TGTGCCAGCAGCTCCAGGGGATTTAGGAACACTGAAGCTTTCTTT
TRBD2	TRBV7-2	once	TRBJ2-7	CASSSRLAGLYEQYF	TGTGCCAGCAGCTCCCGACTAGCGGGGTTATACGAGCAGTACTTC
TRBD1	TRBV10-3	.	TRBJ1-1	CAIRDGTGGGPEAFF	TGTGCCATCAGGGACGGGACAGGGGGTGGTCCTGAAGCTTTCTTT
TRBD2	TRBV18	.	TRBJ2-3	CASSPPTGGLADTQYF	TGTGCCAGCTCACCACCGACGGGGGGGCTGGCAGATACGCAGTATTTT
.	TRBV9	.	TRBJ2-5	CASSVAGEGQYF	TGTGCCAGCAGCGTAGCGGGAGAGGGCCAGTACTTC
.	TRBV25-1	.	TRBJ2-5	CASSESRGRQETQYF	TGTGCCAGCAGTGAATCAAGGGGCCGCCAAGAGACCCAGTACTTC
TRBD2	TRBV11-3	few	TRBJ2-7	CASSHRTSPYEQYF	TGTGCCAGCAGCCACCGGACTAGCCCCTACGAGCAGTACTTC
.	TRBV5-5	.	TRBJ1-2	CASSLDGSVAGMAAGYTF	TGTGCCAGCAGCTTGGATGGAAGTGTGGCAGGGATGGCTGCTGGCTACACCTTC
.	TRBV18	.	TRBJ1-5	CASSPGFGSNQPQHF	TGTGCCAGCTCACCAGGCTTTGGTAGCAATCAGCCCCAGCATTTT
TRBD2	TRBV6-5	.	TRBJ2-7	CASRRWGGSTYEQYF	TGTGCCAGCAGGAGATGGGGGGGGTCAACCTACGAGCAGTACTTC
.	TRBV6-1	few	TRBJ2-1	CASTSVRNEQFF	TGTGCCAGCACCTCGGTCAGGAATGAGCAGTTCTTC
.	TRBV11-1	.	TRBJ2-7	CASGGYQVPYEQYF	TGTGCCAGCGGGGGGTACCAGGTCCCCTACGAGCAGTACTTC
.	TRBV25-1	.	TRBJ1-1	CASSDLREVVNTEAFF	TGTGCCAGCAGTGACCTCCGAGAGGTGGTGAACACTGAAGCTTTCTTT
.	TRBV7-9	.	TRBJ1-4	CASSLLYRATEKLFF	TGTGCCAGCAGCTTACTTTACAGGGCCACTGAAAAACTGTTTTTT
.	TRBV2	.	TRBJ1-6	CASSLLRGGGHNSPLHF	TGTGCCAGCAGTTTACTTCGAGGGGGGGGCCACAATTCACCCCTCCACTTT